Listed here is a single T cell receptor (beta chain). Its antigen is currently unknown. Each CDR3 protein gets one entry after TCRdb re-called the 5' RACE reads with MiXCR. This table has 70,000 to 90,000 distinct CDR3 sequences, approximately 5% appearing once. Germline loops: CDR1 DFQATT, CDR2 SNEGSKA (reference sequence). V shed 6 bases and J 1 base; nucleotides not matched to a gene: 4. The CDR3 extends over 13 amino acids. Unsorted libraries were generated from 2 million PBMCs. These cells had been stored in RNAlater at -80 C. This sample is part of a study of neurological immune-mediated disorders. Regarding the study as a whole: None of the CDR3 amino acid sequences of expanded clones recurred across subjects, suggesting private repertoires in all groups.

The specimen sequenced was PBMCs. The TCR sequence derives from a woman under 40 with multiple sclerosis. The rearrangement uses TRBV20-1 and TRBJ1-1; 8 nucleotides line up with TRBD1. Written as DNA, the CDR3 is TGCAGTGCGATCGACAGGGGGAACACTGAAGCTTTCTTT. It specifies CSAIDRGNTEAFF.